This T cell receptor (beta chain) was recovered during a study of T cell responses to AZD1222 COVID-19 vaccine. Study information: Pooling of second doses given at about 4 or about 12 weeks was done.

TCRdb keeps only in-frame clones here, not all; method: immunoSEQ multiplex PCR. The table includes 100,000 to 150,000 clones, 89% detected once. CDR1 and CDR2 from the germline V gene are SEHNR and FQNEAQ (reference sequence). V lost 5 bases, J lost 4 bases, and 3 bases stayed unmatched. CDR3 length: 14 amino acids. The chain uses TRBV7-9 and TRBJ1-4; 8 nucleotides agree with TRBD1. Source: peripheral blood, taken on day 0 of AZD1222 vaccination. The sequence derives from an adult in good health. CDR3 bases: TGTGCCAGCAGCCTTACAGGGGGTAATGAAAAACTGTTTTTT. This encodes CASSLTGGNEKLFF.